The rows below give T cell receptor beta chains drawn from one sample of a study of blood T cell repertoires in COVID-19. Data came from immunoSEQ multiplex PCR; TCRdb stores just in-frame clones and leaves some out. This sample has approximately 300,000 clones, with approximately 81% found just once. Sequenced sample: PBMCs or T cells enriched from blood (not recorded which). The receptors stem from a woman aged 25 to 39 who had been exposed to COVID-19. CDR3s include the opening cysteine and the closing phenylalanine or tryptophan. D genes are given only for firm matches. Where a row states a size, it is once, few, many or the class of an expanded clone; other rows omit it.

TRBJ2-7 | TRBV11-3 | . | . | CASSLRDSYEQYF | TGTGCCAGCAGCTTACGGGATTCCTACGAGCAGTACTTC
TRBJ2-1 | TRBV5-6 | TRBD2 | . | CASTGLAGVVEQFF | TGTGCCAGCACCGGACTAGCGGGAGTGGTTGAGCAGTTCTTC
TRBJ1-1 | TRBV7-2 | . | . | CASSLYRDTEAFF | TGTGCCAGCAGCTTATACAGGGACACTGAAGCTTTCTTT
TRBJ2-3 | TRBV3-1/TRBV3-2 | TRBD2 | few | CASSQARLAGGLITDTQYF | TGTGCCAGCAGCCAAGCCCGACTAGCGGGGGGACTTATCACAGATACGCAGTATTTT
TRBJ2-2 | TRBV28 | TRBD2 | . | CASSLTSGRSTGELFF | TGTGCCAGCAGCCTGACTAGCGGGAGATCTACCGGGGAGCTGTTTTTT
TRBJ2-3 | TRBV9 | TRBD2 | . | CASSVVGSGSLDTDTQYF | TGTGCCAGCAGCGTAGTGGGTAGCGGGAGTCTCGACACAGATACGCAGTATTTT
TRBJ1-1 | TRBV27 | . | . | CASSLSPTVMNTEAFF | TGTGCCAGCAGTTTATCCCCAACAGTTATGAACACTGAAGCTTTCTTT
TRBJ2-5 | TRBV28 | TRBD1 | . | CASSDGQVPHQETQYF | TGTGCCAGCAGTGATGGACAGGTCCCACACCAAGAGACCCAGTACTTC
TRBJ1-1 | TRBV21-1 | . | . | CASSTRDRGLTLIMNTEAFF | TGTGCCAGCAGCACCCGGGACAGGGGGCTAACCTTAATAATGAACACTGAAGCTTTCTTT
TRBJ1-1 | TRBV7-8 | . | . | CASSPQGYQAFF | TGTGCCAGCAGCCCCCAGGGTTATCAAGCTTTCTTT
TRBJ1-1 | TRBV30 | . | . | CAWSEGGGTEAFF | TGTGCCTGGAGTGAAGGAGGAGGCACTGAAGCTTTCTTT
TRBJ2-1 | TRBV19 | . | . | CASSINPGIGNEQFF | TGTGCCAGTAGTATAAACCCGGGAATTGGAAATGAGCAGTTCTTC
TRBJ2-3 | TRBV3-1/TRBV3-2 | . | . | CASSQGTGMDTQYF | TGTGCCAGCAGCCAAGGGACTGGAATGGATACGCAGTATTTT
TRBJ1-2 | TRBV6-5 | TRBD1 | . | CASSYALGQGYGYTF | TGTGCCAGCAGTTATGCGCTGGGACAGGGCTATGGCTACACCTTC
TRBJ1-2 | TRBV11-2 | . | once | CASSRADNEQANYGYTF | TGTGCCAGCAGCCGTGCGGACAACGAGCAGGCTAACTATGGCTACACCTTC
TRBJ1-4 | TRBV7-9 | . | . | CASSSQTGSTNEKLFF | TGTGCCAGCAGCTCCCAGACCGGGTCAACTAATGAAAAACTGTTTTTT
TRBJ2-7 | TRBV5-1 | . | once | CASSLVGSESYEQYF | TGCGCCAGCAGCTTGGTAGGGAGCGAAAGCTACGAGCAGTACTTC
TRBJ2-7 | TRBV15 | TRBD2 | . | CATSRGDSGDYEQYF | TGTGCCACCAGCAGAGGGGATAGCGGGGACTACGAGCAGTACTTC
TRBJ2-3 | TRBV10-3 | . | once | CAISEPLAASTDTQYF | TGTGCCATCAGTGAGCCATTAGCGGCTAGCACAGATACGCAGTATTTT
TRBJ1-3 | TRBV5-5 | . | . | CASSLQGSGNTIYF | TGTGCCAGCAGCTTGCAGGGGTCTGGAAACACCATATATTTT
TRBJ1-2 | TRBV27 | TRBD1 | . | CASSLSNPRGKGYTF | TGTGCCAGCAGTTTATCGAACCCCAGGGGGAAGGGCTACACCTTC
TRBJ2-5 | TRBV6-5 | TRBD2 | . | CASSYGTSGSQETQYF | TGTGCCAGCAGTTACGGGACTAGCGGGAGTCAGGAGACCCAGTACTTC
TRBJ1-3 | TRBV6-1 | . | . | CASSDQSGVFGNTIYF | TGTGCCAGCAGTGACCAATCAGGGGTCTTTGGAAACACCATATATTTT
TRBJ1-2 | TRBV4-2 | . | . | CASSQDPMSNRDGYTF | TGTGCCAGCAGCCAAGATCCTATGTCAAACAGGGATGGCTACACCTTC
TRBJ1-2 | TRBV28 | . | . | CASSSGGKAYGYTF | TGTGCCAGCAGTTCGGGAGGAAAGGCCTATGGCTACACCTTC